These 20 T cell receptor beta chains share one sample of origin, sequenced in a study of regulatory T cells in long-lasting Graves disease. iRepertoire HTBI primers and Arm-PCR of CDR3 regions built TCR beta libraries. Each CDR3 protein gets one entry after TCRdb re-called the multiplex PCR reads with MiXCR. The data hold roughly 450,000 distinct CDR3 sequences, with approximately 22% observed a single time. Time point here: persistent/refractory GD, antithyroid drugs over 5 years with positive TRAb. The TCR library was made from RNA that had been extracted from PBMCs in TRIzol. The starting material was peripheral blood mononuclear cells (PBMCs), obtained when the disease was refractory, from a patient treated with antithyroid drugs. All receptors come from a female donor with Graves disease.

A remark on this clonotype: A much larger clone sits a single nucleotide away, making a read error possible. The CDR3 end shows no conserved phenylalanine or tryptophan, and so a read error is likely. This chain joins TRBV6-2 or TRBV6-3 and TRBJ1-1; possible D gene TRBD1, 5 bases. The CDR3 extends over 13 amino acids. The V end lost 6 bases, the J end lost 0 bases, and 8 bases lay between the germline ends. From germline, CDR1 is MNHEY and CDR2 SVGEGT. CDR3 DNA sequence: TGTGCCAGCAGAAGGGGCCTGAACACTGAAGCTTTCCTT. This encodes CASRRGLNTEAFL.

This clonotype was counted many times. V gene TRBV9 combines with J gene TRBJ1-2; no firm D call. Trimming took off 0 bases at V and 2 bases at J, with 2 bases between the two ends. The CDR3 totals 12 residues. Germline V CDR1 and CDR2: SGDLS, YYNGEE. CDR3 protein: CASSVGNYGYTF. The CDR3 DNA sequence: TGTGCCAGCAGCGTAGGGAACTATGGCTACACCTTC.

This clonotype showed up many times. The V call is TRBV6-5, the J call TRBJ2-7; D is ambiguous. The CDR3 contains 15 residues. Trimming left V 0 bases short and J 2 bases short, with 11 bases between. Per the germline V gene, CDR1 is MNHEY and CDR2 is SVGAGI. CDR3 residues: CASSYSDKLTYEQYF. Here the CDR3 DNA reads TGTGCCAGCAGTTACTCTGACAAGCTAACCTACGAGCAGTACTTC.

This clonotype was observed at least ten times. The rearrangement joins TRBV10-3 to TRBJ1-2; D remains ambiguous. This CDR3 comprises 15 residues. V was shortened by 10 bases and J by 6 bases, with 24 bases between the two germline ends. From germline, CDR1 is ENHRY and CDR2 SYGVKD. The CDR3 DNA follows: TGTGCCACCTCCTTAGGCGCCGGGAGAGGGAATGGCTACACCTTC. This translates into CATSLGAGRGNGYTF.

In its sample, this clonotype was seen many times. The rearrangement links TRBV12-3 or TRBV12-4 to TRBJ1-2, with TRBD1 identical over 7 bases. Unmatched junction bases numbered 4, after V lost 3 bases and J lost 6 bases. The CDR3 contains 13 residues. The CDR3 region is CASSLGQLDGYTF. The CDR3 nucleotides are TGTGCCAGCAGTTTGGGACAGCTCGATGGCTACACCTTC.

To note about this clonotype: One base separates it from a far larger clone, so it is likely a read error. J is TRBJ1-5 and V is TRBV10-3; TRBD1 is a possible D gene (6 bases). Trimming cost V 6 bases and J 1 base, with 19 bases left between them. Germline-derived CDR1 and CDR2 are ENHRY and SYGVKD. The CDR3 extends over 17 amino acids. The CDR3 loop reads CAISRTPDRTSNQPQHF. For the CDR3, the DNA is TGTGCCATCAGCCGAACCCCCGACAGGACAAGCAATCAGCCCCAGCATTTT.

In this sample, this clonotype turned up many times. The chain recombines TRBV11-2 with TRBJ2-7; 7 positions match TRBD1. From germline, CDR1 is SGHAT and CDR2 FQNNGV. The ends lost 6 bases at V and 3 bases at J; junction bases unmatched: 11. This CDR3 is 15 amino acids long. CDR3 residues: CASRTGFGSDYEQYF. CDR3 in DNA: TGTGCCAGCAGGACAGGGTTTGGGAGTGACTACGAGCAGTACTTC.

This clonotype appeared many times. The chain employs TRBV28 and TRBJ1-2; D may be TRBD1 (5 bases). V shed 8 bases and J shed 2 bases, with 9 bases lying between them. Germline-derived CDR1 and CDR2 are MDHEN and SYDVKM. The CDR3 length is 12 residues. Here the CDR3 reads CASEGRNYGYTF. CDR3 DNA sequence: TGTGCCAGCGAGGGACGGAACTATGGCTACACCTTC.

The chain couples TRBV20-1 to TRBJ2-7; D is perhaps TRBD2 (5 bases). V was shortened by 6 bases and J by 1 base, with 10 bases between the two germline ends. The CDR3 has 12 residues. Germline V lookup: CDR1 DFQATT, CDR2 SNEGSKA (reference sequence). CDR3 in DNA: TGCAGTGCCCAGACTAAATCCTACGAGCAGTACTTC. Translated, it gives CSAQTKSYEQYF.

The chain uses TRBV6-1 and TRBJ2-1; 8 bases align to TRBD1. The V and J ends lost 7 bases and 10 bases, in that order; junction bases with no gene match: 6. Germline CDR1 is MNHNS and CDR2 is SASEGT. This CDR3 has 12 amino acids. The CDR3 is CASTPGGTEQFF. As DNA, the CDR3 is TGTGCCAGCACCCCAGGGGGCACGGAGCAGTTCTTC.

In this sample, this clonotype turned up many times. The V and J genes are TRBV5-1 and TRBJ2-7; D may correspond to TRBD1 or TRBD2 (5 bases each). Trimming cost V 0 bases and J 2 bases, with 18 bases left between them. The CDR3 contains 17 residues. Germline V gene data show CDR1 as SGHRS and CDR2 as YFSETQ. CDR3 loop: CASSLDGTAVTAYEQYF. CDR3 coding DNA: TGCGCCAGCAGCTTGGATGGGACGGCCGTTACCGCCTACGAGCAGTACTTC.

This clonotype has only a few counts. The chain employs TRBV5-6 and TRBJ2-5; either TRBD1 or TRBD2 may fit D (6 bases each). Trimming removed 2 bases from V and 5 bases from J, with 13 bases in between. The CDR3 spans 14 residues. Per germline, CDR1 SGHDT and CDR2 YYEEEE. The CDR3 sequence is CASSFSGAWETQYF. CDR3 sequence (DNA): TGTGCCAGCAGCTTCTCGGGGGCGTGGGAGACCCAGTACTTC.

This clonotype was detected many times. The V and J genes are TRBV28 and TRBJ1-2; 7 nucleotides align to TRBD1. Germline V gives CDR1 MDHEN, CDR2 SYDVKM. With V trimmed by 6 bases and J by 4 bases, 11 bases remained unmatched. The CDR3 contains 15 residues. The CDR3 nucleotides read TGTGCCAGCAGCTCCGGGACAGCCTCCTCCTATGGCTACACCTTC. Translated, it gives CASSSGTASSYGYTF.

To note about this clonotype: A read error may explain this, as a much larger clone is one base away. The V call is TRBV28, the J call TRBJ1-2, with D maybe TRBD1 (5 bases). The CDR3 loop spans 17 amino acids. V was clipped by 4 bases and J by 3 bases, with 21 bases between them. CDR1 and CDR2 (germline): MDHEN, SYDVKM. CDR3 DNA sequence: TGTGCCAGCAGTTCTGGGAGACGGGACGGACACTACTATGGCTACACCTTC. Encoded protein: CASSSGRRDGHYYGYTF.

The chain has TRBV28 and TRBJ2-5, with 13 bases matching TRBD2. Trimming took 5 bases from V and 9 from J; bases not matched to a gene: 9. Germline V gene lookup returns CDR1 MDHEN and CDR2 SYDVKM. The CDR3 totals 15 residues. The CDR3 nucleotides are TGTGCCAGCAGTCAGACTAGCGGGGGGTTTGAGGCCCAGTACTTC. Amino acid sequence: CASSQTSGGFEAQYF.

This clonotype came up many times. This chain uses TRBV28 with TRBJ1-2; tentatively, D is TRBD1 (6 bases). Germline CDR1 is MDHEN and CDR2 is SYDVKM. This CDR3 has 14 residues. V lost 2 bases and J 1 base, leaving 8 bases between the germline ends. The CDR3 DNA follows: TGTGCCAGCAGTTTAGGCAGGGGTAACTATGGCTACACCTTC. Protein product: CASSLGRGNYGYTF.

This chain connects TRBV27 to TRBJ2-5, with 13 bases fitting TRBD2. Gene TRBJ2-1 matches the end of the DNA better, so the J call may be wrong. CDR3 length equals 15 residues. Germline CDR1 MNHEY, CDR2 SMNVEV (reference sequence). The CDR3 loop reads CASSILAGGHNEQFF. The CDR3 nucleotides are TGTGCCAGCAGTATACTAGCGGGGGGGCATAATGAGCAGTTCTTC.

This clonotype was counted at least ten times. This chain uses TRBV20-1 with TRBJ2-5; TRBD1 is a possible D gene (6 bases). Per the germline V gene, CDR1 is DFQATT and CDR2 is SNEGSKA (reference sequence). The germline V and J ends were trimmed by 4 bases and 5 bases, with 17 bases remaining between them. The CDR3 totals 14 residues. In DNA, the CDR3 is TGCAGTGCTAATTCGGGGACACCTAGCGAGACCCAGTACTTC. As protein: CSANSGTPSETQYF.

This clonotype has a count of ten or more. The chain couples TRBV6-5 to TRBJ1-2, with TRBD1 matching 8 bases. The CDR3 runs to 17 residues. The ends lost 0 bases at V and 6 bases at J; junction bases unmatched: 12. CDR1 is MNHEY and CDR2 is SVGAGI in the germline V gene. The CDR3: CASSYSIVGAGGDGYTF. In DNA, the CDR3 is TGTGCCAGCAGTTACTCGATCGTTGGGGCAGGGGGCGATGGCTACACCTTC.

This clonotype was picked up a small number of times. The rearrangement joins TRBV11-2 to TRBJ2-3; 7 bases line up with TRBD1. Trimming at V came to 7 bases and at J to 3 bases, leaving 4 bases not matched to a gene. This CDR3 is built from 13 residues. Germline assignment: CDR1 SGHAT and CDR2 FQNNGV. CDR3 sequence: CASKQGITDTQYF. In DNA form, the CDR3 reads TGTGCCAGCAAACAGGGGATTACAGATACGCAGTATTTT.